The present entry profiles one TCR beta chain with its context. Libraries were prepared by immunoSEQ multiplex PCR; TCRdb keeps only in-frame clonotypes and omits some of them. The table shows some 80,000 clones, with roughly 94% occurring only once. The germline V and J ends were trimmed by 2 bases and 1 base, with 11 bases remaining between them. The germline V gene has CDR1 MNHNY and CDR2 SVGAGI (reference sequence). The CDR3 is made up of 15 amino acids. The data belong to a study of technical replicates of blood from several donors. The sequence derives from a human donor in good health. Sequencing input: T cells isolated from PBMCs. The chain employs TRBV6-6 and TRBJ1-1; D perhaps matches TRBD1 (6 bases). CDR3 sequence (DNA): TGTGCCAGCAGTTACAGGGGGATCGGGAACACTGAAGCTTTCTTT. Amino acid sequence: CASSYRGIGNTEAFF.